Given below is one T cell receptor beta chain in context. There is no known antigen for this receptor. Base qualities are missing; no much larger clone stands one base away. The sample belongs to a study of shared clonotypes between healthy human individuals (dated by TCRdb to 2018 to 2020). Notes on the research overall: A couple of women and three men aged 18 to 49 years were included in the cohort. Libraries were prepared and TCR repertoires were sequenced by different laboratories using diverse techniques, in order to increase sequencing depth and limit assay-specific biases. To estimate repertoire size and how much clonotype sharing occurs between individuals, the study deeply sequenced the blood TCR repertoires of about five healthy adults. Each donor's leukapheresis produced roughly between roughly 0.9 and 8.9 billion PBMCs. For each donor, CD4 naive and CD4 memory were each given three plates, CD8 naive was given two plates, and CD8 memory was given one plate.

The donors were healthy, HIV-negative adults who had no recently reported acute infections or vaccinations. All donors were Caucasian adults living in Nashville, Tennessee, USA. Magnetic negative selection was used to enrich CD4+ T cells, after which naive cells were positively selected on CD45RA and the negative fraction became the memory subset. After blood collection by leukapheresis, PBMCs were isolated using Ficoll-Histopaque density gradient centrifugation and then cryopreserved in the vapor phase of liquid nitrogen. Analytical flow cytometry was used to check the purity and quantity of every magnetically sorted T cell population. From each sorted fraction, genomic DNA was isolated and quantified by UV absorbance on a Nanodrop 2000c. Measured from the cysteine to the phenylalanine, the CDR3 is 14 residues long. Only the CDR3 portion is preserved as DNA: 42 bases, with reading frame beginning at the first base. The germline V gene encodes CDR1 MNHNS and CDR2 SASEGT. Trimming removed 4 bases from V and 0 bases from J, leaving 7 bases between the germline ends.

Overall results and qualifications from the work: Based on pairwise subsampling, the degree of clonotype sharing among donors was expected to be affected by sequencing depth. Only blood was sampled, and tissue TCR repertoires likely differ from those in blood. Naive subsets generally had larger estimated clonotype richness than memory subsets. Because the study included a small number of donors, the genetic and exposure-history diversity represented was limited. Higher generation probabilities were observed for clonotypes shared by all four sorted-subset donors than for non-shared clonotypes. Even with the large sequencing depth, rarefaction of the sorted-subset datasets indicated that sequencing was incomplete. About 5% of naive CD4, approximately 3.7% of naive CD8, about 2.5% of memory CD4, and about 0.4% of memory CD8 clonotypes were shared across a few donors.

Using the deep immunoSEQ assay, multiplex PCR amplified TCR CDR3 regions from genomic DNA. For each cell subset, the extracted genomic DNA was distributed evenly across all wells of several immunoSEQ 96-well plates, and each plate served as one replicate. For sorted subsets, approximately 190 ng genomic DNA, equal to 30,000 or so T cell genomes, was loaded into each replicate PCR. The purified libraries were quantified using a Qubit 3.0 fluorometer, sized with a Bioanalyzer 2100, and then quantified again using the KAPA Library Quantification kit. Every immunoSEQ 96-well plate was sequenced on a dedicated single-read 150-cycle Illumina NextSeq 550 flow cell. In the authors' own workflow: The immunoSEQ output contained only junctional sequences without quality scores, so filtering could not match that applied to full-length reads. Sequences were annotated with PyIR, a Python wrapper for IgBLAST v1.9, using IMGT germline references to assign V/J genes and CDR3. Reads with weak V/J assignments (E-value above 1e-6), missing CDR3, stop codons, out-of-frame junctions, or ambiguous translated residues were removed. A V3J clonotype was defined by an identical inferred V gene, J gene, and CDR3 amino acid sequence. The percentage overlap between two repertoires was calculated by dividing the number of shared unique clonotypes by the size of the smaller repertoire. RTK rarefaction, the Chao1 estimator, and Recon v2.1 estimates of unobserved clonotypes were used to assess repertoire richness. Generation probabilities were computed with OLGA for all TCRbeta clonotypes obtained by the gDNA method from four donors. TCRdb provides this immuneACCESS table in a form limited to in-frame rearrangements. Some clones are lacking; in checked studies, under half of them reflect an unresolved V gene, and why the rest are absent is not known. The DNA was the basis for D and trimming; V, J and clone size are from that table. The sample yields 2 million to 2.5 million clones; 80% to 95% were counted once. The top ten clones comprise 0.3% to 0.45% of the sample.

The chain is encoded by TRBV6-1 joined to TRBJ2-1, with no D gene named confidently. The clonotype was recovered from a man aged 18 to 29 in good health. Some clones in this sample may be carry-over from other donors' samples. The sequenced material came from naive CD4+ T cells from PBMCs. Per the publication, the cell subset or site label means: CD45RA+ positively selected. At the DNA level, the sequence is TGTGCCAGCAGTGTGGGGAACTCCTACAATGAGCAGTTCTTC. Its protein product is CASSVGNSYNEQFF.